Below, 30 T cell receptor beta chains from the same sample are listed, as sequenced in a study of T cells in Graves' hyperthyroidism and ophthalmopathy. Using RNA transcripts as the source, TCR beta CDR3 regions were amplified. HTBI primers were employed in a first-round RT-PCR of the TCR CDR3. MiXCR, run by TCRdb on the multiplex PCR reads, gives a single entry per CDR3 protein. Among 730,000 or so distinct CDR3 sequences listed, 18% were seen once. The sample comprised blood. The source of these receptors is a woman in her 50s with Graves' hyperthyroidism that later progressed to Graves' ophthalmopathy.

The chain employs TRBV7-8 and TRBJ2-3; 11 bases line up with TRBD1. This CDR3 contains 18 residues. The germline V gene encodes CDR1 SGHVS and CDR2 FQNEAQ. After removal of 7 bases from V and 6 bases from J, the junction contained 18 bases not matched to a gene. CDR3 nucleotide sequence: TGTGCCAGCACCGGGACAGGGGGGCGCGAGTATTTAGCGGATACGCAGTATTTT. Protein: CASTGTGGREYLADTQYF.

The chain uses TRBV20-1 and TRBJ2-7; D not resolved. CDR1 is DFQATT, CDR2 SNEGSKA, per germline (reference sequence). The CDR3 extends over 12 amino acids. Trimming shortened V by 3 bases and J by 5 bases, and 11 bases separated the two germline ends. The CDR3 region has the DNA TGCAGTGCTAGCTCCCTTTTGGACGAGCAGTACTTC. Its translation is CSASSLLDEQYF.

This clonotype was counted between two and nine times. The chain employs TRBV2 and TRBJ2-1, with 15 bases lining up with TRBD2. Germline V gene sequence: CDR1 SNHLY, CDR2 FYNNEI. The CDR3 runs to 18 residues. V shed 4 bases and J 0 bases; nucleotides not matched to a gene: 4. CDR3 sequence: CASSGGLAGGSSYNEQFF. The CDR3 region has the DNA TGTGCCAGCAGTGGTGGACTAGCGGGGGGGAGCTCCTACAATGAGCAGTTCTTC.

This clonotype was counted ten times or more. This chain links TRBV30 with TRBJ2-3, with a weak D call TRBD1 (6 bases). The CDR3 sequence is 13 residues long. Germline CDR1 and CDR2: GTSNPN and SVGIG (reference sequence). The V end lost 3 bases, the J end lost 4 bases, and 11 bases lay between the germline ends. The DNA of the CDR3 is TGTGCCTGGAGCTGGGGGCGAGCAGATACGCAGTATTTT. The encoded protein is CAWSWGRADTQYF.

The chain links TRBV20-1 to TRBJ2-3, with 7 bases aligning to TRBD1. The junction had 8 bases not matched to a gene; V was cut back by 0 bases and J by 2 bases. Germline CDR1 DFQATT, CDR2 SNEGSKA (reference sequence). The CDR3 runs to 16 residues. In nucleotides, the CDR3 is TGCAGTGCTAGAGACCCAACAGGGGTATACACAGATACGCAGTATTTT. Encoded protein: CSARDPTGVYTDTQYF.

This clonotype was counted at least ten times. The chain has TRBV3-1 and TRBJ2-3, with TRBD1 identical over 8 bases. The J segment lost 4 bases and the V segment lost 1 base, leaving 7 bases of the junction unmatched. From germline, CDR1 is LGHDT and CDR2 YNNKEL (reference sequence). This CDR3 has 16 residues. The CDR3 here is CASSQASTGDPDTQYF. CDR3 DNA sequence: TGTGCCAGCAGCCAAGCCTCGACAGGGGATCCAGATACGCAGTATTTT.

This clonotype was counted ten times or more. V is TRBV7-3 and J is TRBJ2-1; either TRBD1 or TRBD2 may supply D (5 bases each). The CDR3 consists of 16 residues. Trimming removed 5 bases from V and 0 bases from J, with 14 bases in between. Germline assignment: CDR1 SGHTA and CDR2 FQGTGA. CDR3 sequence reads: CASSPRDGYSYNEQFF. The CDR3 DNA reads TGTGCCAGCAGCCCAAGGGACGGCTACTCCTACAATGAGCAGTTCTTC.

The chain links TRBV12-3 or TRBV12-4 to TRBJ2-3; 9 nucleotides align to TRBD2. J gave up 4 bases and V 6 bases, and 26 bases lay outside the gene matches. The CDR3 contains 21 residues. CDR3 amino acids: CASSSPAHFRVAGARADTQYF. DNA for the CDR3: TGTGCCAGCAGCTCGCCGGCGCACTTTCGGGTAGCGGGGGCCCGGGCAGATACGCAGTATTTT.

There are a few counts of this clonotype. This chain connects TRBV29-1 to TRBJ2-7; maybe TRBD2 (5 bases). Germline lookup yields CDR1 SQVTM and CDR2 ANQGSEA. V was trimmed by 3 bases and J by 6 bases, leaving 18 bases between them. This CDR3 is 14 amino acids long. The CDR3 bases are TGCAGCGTTGATACTCTAGCTACTCGGGGCGAGCAGTACTTC. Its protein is CSVDTLATRGEQYF.

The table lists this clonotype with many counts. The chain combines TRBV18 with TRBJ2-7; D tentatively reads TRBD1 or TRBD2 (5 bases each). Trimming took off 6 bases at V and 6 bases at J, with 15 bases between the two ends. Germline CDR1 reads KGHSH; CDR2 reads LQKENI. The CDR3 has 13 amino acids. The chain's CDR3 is CASSRDAVGEQYF. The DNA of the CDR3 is TGTGCCAGCTCTAGGGACGCGGTGGGCGAGCAGTACTTC.

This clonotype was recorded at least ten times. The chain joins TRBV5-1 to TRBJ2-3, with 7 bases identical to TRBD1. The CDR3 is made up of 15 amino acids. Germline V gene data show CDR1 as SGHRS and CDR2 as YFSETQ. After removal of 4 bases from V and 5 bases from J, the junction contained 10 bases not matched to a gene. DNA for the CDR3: TGCGCCAGCAGCCCCGACAGGGCCGTACTAGATACGCAGTATTTT. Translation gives CASSPDRAVLDTQYF.

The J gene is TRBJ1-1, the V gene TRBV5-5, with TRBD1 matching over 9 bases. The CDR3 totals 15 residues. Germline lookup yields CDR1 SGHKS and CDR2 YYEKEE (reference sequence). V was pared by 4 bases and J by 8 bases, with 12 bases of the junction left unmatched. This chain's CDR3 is CASSPTGGLGAEAFF. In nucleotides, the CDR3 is TGTGCCAGCAGCCCAACAGGGGGCCTCGGGGCGGAAGCTTTCTTT.

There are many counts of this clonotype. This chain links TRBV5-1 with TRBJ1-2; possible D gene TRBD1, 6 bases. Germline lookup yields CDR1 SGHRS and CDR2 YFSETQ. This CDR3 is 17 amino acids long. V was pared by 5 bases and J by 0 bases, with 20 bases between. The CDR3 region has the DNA TGCGCCAGCAGAATTGAGGGTCCAGGGGTAACTAACTATGGCTACACCTTC. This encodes CASRIEGPGVTNYGYTF.

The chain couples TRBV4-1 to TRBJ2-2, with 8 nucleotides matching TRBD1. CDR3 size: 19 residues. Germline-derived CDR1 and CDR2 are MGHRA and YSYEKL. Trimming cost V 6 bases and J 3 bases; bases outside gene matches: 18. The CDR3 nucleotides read TGCGCCAGCAGACTTCGTCAGGGGGCCATTCGTGGGGACACCGGGGAGCTGTTTTTT. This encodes CASRLRQGAIRGDTGELFF.

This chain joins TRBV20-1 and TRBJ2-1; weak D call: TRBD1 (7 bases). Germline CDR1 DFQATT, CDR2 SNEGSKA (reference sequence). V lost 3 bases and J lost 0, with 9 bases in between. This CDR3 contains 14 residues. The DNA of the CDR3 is TGCAGTGCTAGGGAGGGGGCCTCCTACAATGAGCAGTTCTTC. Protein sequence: CSAREGASYNEQFF.

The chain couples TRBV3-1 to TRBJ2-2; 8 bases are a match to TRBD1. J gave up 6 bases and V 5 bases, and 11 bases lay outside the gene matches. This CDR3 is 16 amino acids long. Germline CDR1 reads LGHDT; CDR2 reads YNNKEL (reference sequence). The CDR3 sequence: CASSIRQGILAGELFF. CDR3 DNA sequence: TGTGCCAGCAGCATTCGACAGGGGATTTTGGCCGGGGAGCTGTTTTTT.

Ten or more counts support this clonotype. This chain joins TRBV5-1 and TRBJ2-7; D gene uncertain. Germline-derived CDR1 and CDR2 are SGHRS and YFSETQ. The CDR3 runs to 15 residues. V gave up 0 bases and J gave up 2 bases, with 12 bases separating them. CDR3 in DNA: TGCGCCAGCAGCTTGGACCTCCGAAGCCCCTACGAGCAGTACTTC. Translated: CASSLDLRSPYEQYF.

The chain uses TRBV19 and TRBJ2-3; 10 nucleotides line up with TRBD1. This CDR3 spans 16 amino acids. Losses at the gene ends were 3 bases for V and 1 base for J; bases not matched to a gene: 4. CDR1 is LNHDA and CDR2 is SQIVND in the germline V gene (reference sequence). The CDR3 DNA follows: TGTGCCAGTAGTATCCGGACAGGGGGTCGCACAGATACGCAGTATTTT. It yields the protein CASSIRTGGRTDTQYF.

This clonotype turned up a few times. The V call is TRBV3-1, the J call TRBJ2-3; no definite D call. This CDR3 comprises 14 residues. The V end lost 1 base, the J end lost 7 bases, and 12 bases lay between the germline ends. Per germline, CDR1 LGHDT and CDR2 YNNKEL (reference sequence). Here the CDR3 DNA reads TGTGCCAGCAGCCAAGCTGAGACTCTAAATACGCAGTATTTT. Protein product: CASSQAETLNTQYF.

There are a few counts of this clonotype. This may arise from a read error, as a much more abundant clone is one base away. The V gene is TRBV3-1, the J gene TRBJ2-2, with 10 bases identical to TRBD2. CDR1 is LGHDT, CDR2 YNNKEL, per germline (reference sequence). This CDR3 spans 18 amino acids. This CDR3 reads CASRQDNRLAGNTGELFF. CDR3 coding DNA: TGTGCCAGCCGCCAAGATAATCGACTAGCGGGTAACACCGGGGAGCTGTTTTTT.

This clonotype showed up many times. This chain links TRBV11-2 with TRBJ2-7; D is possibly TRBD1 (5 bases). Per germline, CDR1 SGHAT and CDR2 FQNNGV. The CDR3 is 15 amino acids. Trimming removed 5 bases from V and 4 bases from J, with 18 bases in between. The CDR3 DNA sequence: TGTGCCAGCAGCCAAGGACAACGGGTTGGGTACGAGCAGTACTTC. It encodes CASSQGQRVGYEQYF. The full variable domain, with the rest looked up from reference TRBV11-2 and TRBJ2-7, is EAGVAQSPRYKIIEKRQSVAFWCNPISGHATLYWYQQILGQGPKLLIQFQNNGVVDDSQLPKDRFSAERLKGVDSTLKIQPAKLEDSAVYLCASSQGQRVGYEQYFGPGTRLTVT.

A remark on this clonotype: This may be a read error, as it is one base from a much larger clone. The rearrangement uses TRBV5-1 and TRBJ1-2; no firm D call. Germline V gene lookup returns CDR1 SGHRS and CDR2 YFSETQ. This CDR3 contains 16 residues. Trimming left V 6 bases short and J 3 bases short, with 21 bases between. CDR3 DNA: TGCGCCAGCACAGTTGGCGGAGGCCGTCCCTACTATGGCTACACCTTC. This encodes CASTVGGGRPYYGYTF.

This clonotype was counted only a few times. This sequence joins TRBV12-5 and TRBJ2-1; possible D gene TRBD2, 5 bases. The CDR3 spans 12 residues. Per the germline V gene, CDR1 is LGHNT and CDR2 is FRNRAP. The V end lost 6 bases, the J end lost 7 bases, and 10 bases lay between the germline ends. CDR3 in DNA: TGTGCTAGTGGCCCCCCGGGGAATGAGCAGTTCTTC. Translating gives CASGPPGNEQFF.

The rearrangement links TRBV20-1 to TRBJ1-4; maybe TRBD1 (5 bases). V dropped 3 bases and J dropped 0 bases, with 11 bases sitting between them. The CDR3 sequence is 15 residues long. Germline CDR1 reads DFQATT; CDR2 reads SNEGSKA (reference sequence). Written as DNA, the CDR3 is TGCAGTGCTAGCTTATGGACATCAACTAATGAAAAACTGTTTTTT. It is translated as CSASLWTSTNEKLFF.

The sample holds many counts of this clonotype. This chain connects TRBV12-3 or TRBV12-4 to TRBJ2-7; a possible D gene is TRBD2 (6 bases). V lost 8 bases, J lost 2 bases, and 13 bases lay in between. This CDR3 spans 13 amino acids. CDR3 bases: TGTGCCAGCCAAGGAGGGGCGGCCTACGAGCAGTACTTC. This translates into CASQGGAAYEQYF.

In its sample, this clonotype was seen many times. CDR3 nucleotide sequence: TGCAGTGCTAGAGATATCGGGGTGGGGGCTAAAGCTTTCTTT. The encoded protein is CSARDIGVGAKAFF. This chain joins TRBV20-1 and TRBJ1-1, with D possibly TRBD1 on 6 matching bases. There are 14 residues in the CDR3. V shed 0 bases and J shed 9 bases, with 17 bases lying between them. The germline gives CDR1 DFQATT, CDR2 SNEGSKA (reference sequence).

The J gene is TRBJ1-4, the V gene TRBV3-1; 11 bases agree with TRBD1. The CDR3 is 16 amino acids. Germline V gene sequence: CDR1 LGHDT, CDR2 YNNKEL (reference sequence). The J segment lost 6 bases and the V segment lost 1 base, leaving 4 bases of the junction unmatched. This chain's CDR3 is CASSQGWDRGYEKLFF. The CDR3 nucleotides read TGTGCCAGCAGCCAAGGATGGGACAGGGGGTATGAAAAACTGTTTTTT.

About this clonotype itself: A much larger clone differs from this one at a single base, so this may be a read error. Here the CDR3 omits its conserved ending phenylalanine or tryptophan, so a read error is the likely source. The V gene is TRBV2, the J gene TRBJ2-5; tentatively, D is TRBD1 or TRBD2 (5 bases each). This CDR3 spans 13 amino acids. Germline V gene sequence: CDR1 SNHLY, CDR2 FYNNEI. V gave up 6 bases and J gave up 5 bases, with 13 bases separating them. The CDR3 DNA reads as TGTGCCAGCAGACGGGACCTCCAGGAGACCCAGTACTCC. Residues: CASRRDLQETQYS.

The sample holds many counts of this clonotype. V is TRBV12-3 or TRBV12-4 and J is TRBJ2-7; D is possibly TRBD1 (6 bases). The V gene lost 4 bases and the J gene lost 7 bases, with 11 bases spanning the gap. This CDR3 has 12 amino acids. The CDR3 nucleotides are TGTGCCAGCAGTTCTCAACAGGGAGAGCAGTACTTC. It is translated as CASSSQQGEQYF.

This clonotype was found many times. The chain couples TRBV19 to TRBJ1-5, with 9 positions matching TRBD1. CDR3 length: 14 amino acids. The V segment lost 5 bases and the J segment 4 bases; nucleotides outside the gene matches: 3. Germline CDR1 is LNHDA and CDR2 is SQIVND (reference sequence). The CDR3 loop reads CASSAGTGNQPQHF. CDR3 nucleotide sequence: TGTGCCAGTAGTGCCGGGACAGGGAATCAGCCCCAGCATTTT.